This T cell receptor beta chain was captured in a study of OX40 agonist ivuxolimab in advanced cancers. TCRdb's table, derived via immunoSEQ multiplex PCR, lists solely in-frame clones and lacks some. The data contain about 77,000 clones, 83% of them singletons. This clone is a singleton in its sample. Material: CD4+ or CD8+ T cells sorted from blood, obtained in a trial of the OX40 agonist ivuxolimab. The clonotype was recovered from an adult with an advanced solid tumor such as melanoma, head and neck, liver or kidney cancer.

CDR3: CASSPERDSFYEQYF. The CDR3 region has the DNA TGTGCCAGCAGCCCAGAACGGGACAGCTTCTACGAGCAGTACTTC. The chain is built from TRBV5-4 and TRBJ2-7, with 7 bases matching TRBD1. This CDR3 has 15 amino acids. Germline V gene data show CDR1 as SGHNT and CDR2 as YYREEE (reference sequence). V lost 4 bases and J lost 3; bases outside the gene matches: 10.